The rows below give T cell receptor beta chains drawn from one sample of a study of cytomegalovirus exposure and HLA in healthy donors. Some clones are missing from TCRdb's copy, which holds only in-frame ones; the method was immunoSEQ multiplex PCR. This sample contains 90,000 to 100,000 clones. Sequencing was performed on PBMCs. Source of these receptors: a woman in her thirties in good health and CMV-seronegative. CDR3s leave out the opening cysteine and the closing phenylalanine or tryptophan. D genes are given only for firm matches.

v_call d_call cdr3_aa
TRBV6-6 NA ASSYGTTGNTIY
TRBV6-7 TRBD1 AIPYRGKFGYT
TRBV15 NA ATSRDQGHLGTQY
TRBV4-1 TRBD1 ASSRTGGPQPQH
TRBV2 TRBD1 ASTRGQNYEQY
TRBV13 TRBD2 ASSLAGGADTQY
TRBV5-1 NA ASSLSGSNYGYT
TRBV29-1 TRBD1 SVEGQESSYEQY
TRBV5-8 NA ASRRKGGTDTQY
TRBV5-6 TRBD2 ASSSGGGGRPGELF
TRBV23-1 NA ASSQILQSYSNQPQH
TRBV5-1 NA ASSLGQKETQY
TRBV5-1 TRBD1 ASSLAAGTGAGELF
TRBV19 NA ASSSGRSNQPQH
TRBV20-1 TRBD2 RASGGYEQY
TRBV9 TRBD1 ASSVEGQGAGDTEAF
TRBV20-1 NA SAYRQETQY
TRBV28 TRBD1 ASSPDRVRSAF
TRBV6-5 NA ASRYTRGFENGYT
TRBV11-1 TRBD1 ASSLGQGAEKLF
TRBV19 TRBD2 ASSTTGTSGGPRAYTQY
TRBV7-2 NA ASSLGGRRENIQY
TRBV9 TRBD2 ASSPGTSGYNEQF
TRBV19 NA ASSIGQVNTEAF